This entry lists 23 T cell receptor beta chains sequenced from one sample in a study of T cell changes during pregnancy in multiple sclerosis. The protocol was immunoSEQ multiplex PCR, while the TCRdb copy is restricted to in-frame clones and leaves out a portion. The sample has around 97,000 clones; around nine tenths are singletons. The sample consisted of peripheral blood, taken after pregnancy. These receptors were taken from a female donor with multiple sclerosis, enrolled in a pregnancy study.

The chain combines TRBV27 with TRBJ2-1; 7 bases are a match to TRBD1. Germline-derived CDR1 and CDR2 are MNHEY and SMNVEV (reference sequence). The V gene end was trimmed by 7 bases and the J gene end by 5 bases; junction bases not matched to a gene: 14. The CDR3 extends over 16 amino acids. The CDR3 DNA follows: TGTGCCAGCATGTCCCACGGGACAGATCTTAACAATGAGCAGTTCTTC. Its protein is CASMSHGTDLNNEQFF.

V gene TRBV7-9 combines with J gene TRBJ2-3; D perhaps matches TRBD2 (6 bases). V dropped 1 base and J dropped 6 bases, with 14 bases sitting between them. Germline V gene data show CDR1 as SEHNR and CDR2 as FQNEAQ (reference sequence). This CDR3 spans 15 amino acids. The CDR3 loop reads CASSLDERATDTQYF. CDR3 sequence (DNA): TGTGCCAGCAGCTTAGACGAGCGGGCCACGGATACGCAGTATTTT. The variable domain in full, completed from reference TRBV7-9 and TRBJ2-3, reads DTGVSQNPRHKITKRGQNVTFRCDPISEHNRLYWYRQTLGQGPEFLTYFQNEAQLEKSRLLSDRFSAERPKGSFSTLEIQRTEQGDSAMYLCASSLDERATDTQYFGPGTRLTVL.

The rearrangement links TRBV18 to TRBJ2-7; D unresolved. Trimming stripped 6 bases from V and 0 bases from J, with 6 bases between. CDR3 length: 12 amino acids. Germline V gives CDR1 KGHSH, CDR2 LQKENI. CDR3 region: CASSASSYEQYF. CDR3 coding DNA: TGTGCCAGCTCCGCGTCCTCCTACGAGCAGTACTTC.

In its sample, this clone was seen once. The rearrangement joins TRBV30 to TRBJ2-7; TRBD2 aligns across 13 bases. V lost 7 bases and J lost 2; bases outside the gene matches: 5. Germline V gives CDR1 GTSNPN, CDR2 SVGIG (reference sequence). CDR3 length: 14 residues. The DNA for the CDR3 is TGTGCCTACGGGACTAGCGGGATCACCTACGAGCAGTACTTC. Its protein product is CAYGTSGITYEQYF. The full variable domain, rest sourced from reference TRBV30 and TRBJ2-7, is SQTIHQWPATLVQPVGSPLSLECTVEGTSNPNLYWYRQAAGRGLQLLFYSVGIGQISSEVPQNLSASRPQDRQFILSSKKLLLSDSGFYLCAYGTSGITYEQYFGPGTRLTVT.

The V and J genes are TRBV20-1 and TRBJ2-7; no reliable D call. Germline CDR1 is DFQATT and CDR2 is SNEGSKA (reference sequence). The CDR3 length is 11 residues. The V end was cut by 3 bases, the J end by 5 bases, with 8 bases between. CDR3 bases: TGCAGTGCTAGTTCCGCAGACGAGCAGTACTTC. Amino acids: CSASSADEQYF.

The chain recombines TRBV19 with TRBJ2-7, with D possibly matching TRBD1 (6 bases). The CDR3 is 16 amino acids. Germline V CDR1 and CDR2: LNHDA, SQIVND (reference sequence). Trimming took off 5 bases at V and 2 bases at J, with 19 bases between the two ends. The DNA of the CDR3 is TGTGCCAGTAGTTCCACTCTGGGACATTCTCCCTACGAGCAGTACTTC. It translates to CASSSTLGHSPYEQYF.

This clone was observed many times. The V call is TRBV6-1, the J call TRBJ2-7, with D possibly being TRBD1 (7 bases). CDR3 length: 15 residues. The germline V and J ends were trimmed by 4 bases and 3 bases, with 16 bases remaining between them. From germline, CDR1 is MNHNS and CDR2 SASEGT. In nucleotides, the CDR3 is TGTGCCAGCAGTGTAACAGGGGAGGTATACTACGAGCAGTACTTC. Translating gives CASSVTGEVYYEQYF.

The chain recombines TRBV9 with TRBJ2-1, with 11 bases lining up with TRBD2. V lost 3 bases and J lost 8; bases outside the gene matches: 13. There are 17 residues in the CDR3. CDR1 is SGDLS and CDR2 is YYNGEE in the germline V gene. As DNA, the CDR3 is TGTGCCAGCAGCGGGGGGCTGGGCCTAGCGGGAGGCGATGAGCAGTTCTTC. Translating gives CASSGGLGLAGGDEQFF.

This sequence joins TRBV7-3 and TRBJ2-5; possible D gene TRBD2, 5 bases. V was cut by 5 bases and J by 5 bases, with 15 bases left in between. This CDR3 has 14 residues. The germline V gene has CDR1 SGHTA and CDR2 FQGTGA. The CDR3 loop is CASSLPGVGETQYF. The CDR3 DNA reads TGTGCCAGCAGCCTTCCCGGGGTCGGGGAGACCCAGTACTTC.

This clone was observed once. The genes are TRBV5-1 and TRBJ2-1; 7 positions match TRBD2. This CDR3 region has 14 residues. V shed 6 bases and J 4 bases; nucleotides not matched to a gene: 7. The V gene's germline CDR1 is SGHRS and CDR2 YFSETQ. In nucleotides, the CDR3 is TGCGCCAGCAAGCTAGCGGAAATATACAATGAGCAGTTCTTC. It specifies CASKLAEIYNEQFF. Using reference TRBV5-1 and TRBJ2-1 for the parts outside the CDR3, the full variable domain is KAGVTQTPRYLIKTRGQQVTLSCSPISGHRSVSWYQQTPGQGLQFLFEYFSETQRNKGNFPGRFSGRQFSNSRSEMNVSTLELGDSALYLCASKLAEIYNEQFFGPGTRLTVL.

This clone was counted many times. The V call is TRBV4-1, the J call TRBJ2-7; perhaps TRBD2 as D (6 bases). Trimming left V 4 bases short and J 0 bases short, with 16 bases between. Germline V gives CDR1 MGHRA, CDR2 YSYEKL. CDR3 size: 16 residues. The CDR3 DNA follows: TGCGCCAGCAGCCTTTCAAGGGAGGCTTACTCCTACGAGCAGTACTTC. Its protein is CASSLSREAYSYEQYF.

This clone appeared a few times. The J gene is TRBJ2-1, the V gene TRBV6-4; the D gene is possibly TRBD2 (5 bases). V gave up 3 bases and J gave up 0 bases, with 9 bases separating them. The CDR3 contains 15 residues. The germline CDR1 and CDR2 sequences are MRHNA and SNTAGT. The CDR3: CASSDAGSSYNEQFF. In nucleotides, the CDR3 is TGTGCCAGCAGTGATGCGGGCAGCTCCTACAATGAGCAGTTCTTC.

V usage is TRBV4-1 and J usage is TRBJ2-3; 9 bases agree with TRBD2. This CDR3 spans 16 amino acids. J was trimmed by 6 bases and V by 2 bases; bases with no gene match: 9. Germline lookup yields CDR1 MGHRA and CDR2 YSYEKL. The CDR3 sequence: CASSQPTSGPADTQYF. The CDR3 bases are TGCGCCAGCAGCCAACCGACTAGCGGACCCGCCGATACGCAGTATTTT.

The chain employs TRBV7-9 and TRBJ2-1; D may be TRBD1 (6 bases). Trimming stripped 5 bases from V and 4 bases from J, with 12 bases between. The CDR3 totals 14 residues. The germline V gene encodes CDR1 SEHNR and CDR2 FQNEAQ (reference sequence). The CDR3 nucleotides read TGTGCCAGCAGCAGAGGGGGTCCTTACAATGAGCAGTTCTTC. Translated, it gives CASSRGGPYNEQFF.

The V call is TRBV4-3, the J call TRBJ2-1, with 8 positions matching TRBD2. This CDR3 spans 16 amino acids. The germline V gene has CDR1 LGHNA and CDR2 YSLEER. Trimming cost V 1 base and J 1 base; bases outside gene matches: 3. As DNA, the CDR3 is TGCGCCAGCAGCCAAGGAGGGACTAGTTCCTACAATGAGCAGTTCTTC. Translation gives CASSQGGTSSYNEQFF.

The chain is built from TRBV2 and TRBJ2-3; 7 nucleotides agree with TRBD1. Germline lookup yields CDR1 SNHLY and CDR2 FYNNEI. V gave up 7 bases and J gave up 8 bases; unmatched junction bases: 15. This CDR3 is 15 amino acids long. The CDR3 sequence is CASMKWTGGEATQYF. The CDR3 DNA reads TGTGCCAGCATGAAGTGGACAGGCGGAGAAGCTACGCAGTATTTT.

The V and J genes are TRBV30 and TRBJ2-1; TRBD2 aligns across 8 bases. The CDR3 length is 16 residues. The germline gives CDR1 GTSNPN, CDR2 SVGIG (reference sequence). Losses at the gene ends were 0 bases for V and 7 bases for J; bases not matched to a gene: 11. CDR3 in amino acids: CAWSVRREGPGNEQFF. CDR3 bases: TGTGCCTGGAGTGTACGCCGGGAGGGCCCTGGGAATGAGCAGTTCTTC.

This chain links TRBV9 with TRBJ1-1; D is uncertain. The CDR3 totals 14 residues. Germline V gives CDR1 SGDLS, CDR2 YYNGEE. V lost 2 bases and J 5 bases, leaving 13 bases between the germline ends. The CDR3 DNA reads as TGTGCCAGCAGCGTCTATCCAGGAGGAACTGAAGCTTTCTTT. Amino acids: CASSVYPGGTEAFF.

V and J are TRBV19 and TRBJ1-3, with a weak D call TRBD1 (5 bases). Germline V gene data show CDR1 as LNHDA and CDR2 as SQIVND (reference sequence). The ends were cut back, 3 bases at V and 0 bases at J, with 15 bases in the middle. The CDR3 is 17 residues long. Here the CDR3 reads CASSIVGATSSGNTIYF. CDR3 sequence (DNA): TGTGCCAGTAGTATTGTTGGGGCCACCAGCTCTGGAAACACCATATATTTT.

The chain recombines TRBV30 with TRBJ1-4; TRBD1 matches 7 bases. CDR1 and CDR2 (germline): GTSNPN, SVGIG (reference sequence). The CDR3 has 16 amino acids. V shed 0 bases, J shed 7 bases, and the junction held 11 bases outside the gene matches. This CDR3 is CAWSVSGWQGGEKLFF. The CDR3 DNA reads TGTGCCTGGAGTGTTTCTGGTTGGCAGGGGGGTGAAAAACTGTTTTTT.

The V and J genes are TRBV2 and TRBJ2-3; D gene ambiguous. Germline CDR1 SNHLY, CDR2 FYNNEI. V lost 4 bases to trimming and J lost 1 base, with 6 bases between them. The CDR3 consists of 13 residues. The CDR3 DNA reads TGTGCCAGCAGTGGACTTCGCACAGATACGCAGTATTTT. Translating it yields CASSGLRTDTQYF.

J is TRBJ2-5 and V is TRBV5-4, with 9 bases fitting TRBD2. V lost 4 bases to trimming and J lost 2 bases; unmatched junction nucleotides: 6. Germline lookup yields CDR1 SGHNT and CDR2 YYREEE (reference sequence). The CDR3 runs 15 residues. CDR3 in amino acids: CASSQGTSLQETQYF. CDR3 nucleotides: TGTGCCAGCAGCCAAGGGACTAGCCTTCAAGAGACCCAGTACTTC.

The genes are TRBV2 and TRBJ2-1; 9 nucleotides line up with TRBD2. Germline V gene data show CDR1 as SNHLY and CDR2 as FYNNEI. V lost 7 bases to trimming and J lost 6 bases; unmatched junction nucleotides: 7. CDR3 length equals 14 residues. CDR3 amino acids: CASKSSGASNEQFF. For the CDR3, the DNA is TGTGCCAGCAAATCTAGCGGGGCATCCAATGAGCAGTTCTTC.